The 2 T cell receptor beta chains in this list originate from one sample, sequenced in a study of T-cell memory formation after mild COVID-19. TCRdb independently ran MiXCR on the 5' RACE reads; one entry per CDR3 protein. Seen here are 400,000 or so distinct CDR3 sequences, about 21% observed once, and the top ten hold approximately 13%. The sequenced material came from PBMCs or a T cell subset sorted from them (not recorded which). The origin of the receptors is an adult woman who had mild COVID-19 (a few samples of this study predate the infection). Cell type and time point are not known.

In this sample, this clonotype turned up many times. This chain joins TRBV20-1 and TRBJ2-3; D is unclear. The germline V gene encodes CDR1 DFQATT and CDR2 SNEGSKA (reference sequence). V was cut by 6 bases and J by 0 bases, with 13 bases left in between. This CDR3 has 14 residues. The CDR3 DNA reads TGCAGTGCCACCCACCCGCCTAGCACAGATACGCAGTATTTT. Residues: CSATHPPSTDTQYF.

The V and J genes are TRBV10-3 and TRBJ2-3; D is undetermined. V was clipped by 11 bases and J by 6 bases, with 15 bases between them. The CDR3 covers 12 residues. Germline V gene lookup returns CDR1 ENHRY and CDR2 SYGVKD. Here the CDR3 DNA reads TGTGCCCTGGCAAAGGATGGGGATACGCAGTATTTT. Translated: CALAKDGDTQYF.